This TCR beta chain was identified during a study of metastatic and nonmetastatic thyroid tumors. Study-level information: Across peripheral blood and tumor or nodule tissue samples taken from malignant and benign thyroid patients, the repertoires were compared with one another.

As processed by the authors: Between-group CDR3 differences, defined by clinicopathological status, yielded a distant-metastasis classifier for papillary thyroid cancer. TCRdb re-called the PCR reads via MiXCR. The authors' filters were not applied to this entry. Among 85,000 to 95,000 clones listed, under 15% were seen once. This CDR3 is built from 17 residues. The germline CDR1 and CDR2 sequences are SGHAT and FQNNGV. Germline trimming cut 5 bases from V and 2 bases from J; bases unmatched to any gene: 11. All patients reached thyroid surgery having received no treatment beforehand. Many counts were recorded for this clone.

Sample: blood. V is TRBV11-2 and J is TRBJ1-3, with 8 bases matching TRBD1. This TCR was sampled from a female donor with papillary thyroid cancer or a benign thyroid nodule (not recorded which). Some clones in this sample may be carry-over from other donors' samples. Written as DNA, the CDR3 is TGTGCCAGCAGCAGTATGAACAGGGGGTGGACTGGAAACACCATATATTTT. Its translation is CASSSMNRGWTGNTIYF. Combining the CDR3 with reference TRBV11-2 and TRBJ1-3 gives the whole variable domain EAGVAQSPRYKIIEKRQSVAFWCNPISGHATLYWYQQILGQGPKLLIQFQNNGVVDDSQLPKDRFSAERLKGVDSTLKIQPAKLEDSAVYLCASSSMNRGWTGNTIYFGEGSWLTVV.